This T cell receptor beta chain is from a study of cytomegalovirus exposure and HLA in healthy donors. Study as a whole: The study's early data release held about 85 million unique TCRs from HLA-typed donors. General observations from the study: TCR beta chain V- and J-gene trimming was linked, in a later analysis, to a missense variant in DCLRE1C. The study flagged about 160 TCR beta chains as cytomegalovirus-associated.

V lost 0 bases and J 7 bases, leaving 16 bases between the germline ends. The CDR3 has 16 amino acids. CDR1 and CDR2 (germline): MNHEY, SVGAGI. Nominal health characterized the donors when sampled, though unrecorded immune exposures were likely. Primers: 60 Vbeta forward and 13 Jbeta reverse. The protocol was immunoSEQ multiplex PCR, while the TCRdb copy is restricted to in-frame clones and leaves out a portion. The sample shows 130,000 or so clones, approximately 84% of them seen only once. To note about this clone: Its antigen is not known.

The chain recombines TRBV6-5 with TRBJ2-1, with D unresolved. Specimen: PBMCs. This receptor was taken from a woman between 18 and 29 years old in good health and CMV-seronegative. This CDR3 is CASSYSNSPLRNEQFF. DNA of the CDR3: TGTGCCAGCAGTTACTCGAACTCTCCCCTGAGAAATGAGCAGTTCTTC.